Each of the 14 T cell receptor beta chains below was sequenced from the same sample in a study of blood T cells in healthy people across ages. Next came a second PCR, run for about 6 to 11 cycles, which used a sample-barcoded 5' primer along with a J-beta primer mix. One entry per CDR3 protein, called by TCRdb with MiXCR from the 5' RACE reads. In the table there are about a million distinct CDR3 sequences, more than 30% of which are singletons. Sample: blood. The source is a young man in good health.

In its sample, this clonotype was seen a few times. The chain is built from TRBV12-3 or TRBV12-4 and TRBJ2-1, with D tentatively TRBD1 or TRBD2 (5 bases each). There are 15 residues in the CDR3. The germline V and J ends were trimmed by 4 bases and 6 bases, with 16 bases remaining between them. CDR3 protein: CASSWNGALANEQFF. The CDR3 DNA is TGTGCCAGCAGTTGGAACGGGGCGCTTGCCAATGAGCAGTTCTTC.

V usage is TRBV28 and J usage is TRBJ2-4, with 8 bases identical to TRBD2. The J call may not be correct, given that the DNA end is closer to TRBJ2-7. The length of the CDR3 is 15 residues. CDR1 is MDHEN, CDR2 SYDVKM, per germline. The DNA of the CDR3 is TGTGCCAGCAGTCCCGCTAGCGGGCCCCTGAACGAGCAGTACTTC. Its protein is CASSPASGPLNEQYF.

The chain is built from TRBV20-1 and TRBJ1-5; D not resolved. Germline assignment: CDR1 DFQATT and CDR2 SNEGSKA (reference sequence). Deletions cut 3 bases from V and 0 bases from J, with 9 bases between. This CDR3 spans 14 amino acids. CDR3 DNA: TGCAGTGCTAGTTGGCCTTATAGCAATCAGCCCCAGCATTTT. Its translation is CSASWPYSNQPQHF.

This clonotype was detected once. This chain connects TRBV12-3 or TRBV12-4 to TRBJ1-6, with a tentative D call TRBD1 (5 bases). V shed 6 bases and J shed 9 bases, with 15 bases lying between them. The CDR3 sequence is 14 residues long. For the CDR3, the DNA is TGTGCCAGCAGCCCCGGGACTTACTTTTCACCCCTCCACTTT. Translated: CASSPGTYFSPLHF.

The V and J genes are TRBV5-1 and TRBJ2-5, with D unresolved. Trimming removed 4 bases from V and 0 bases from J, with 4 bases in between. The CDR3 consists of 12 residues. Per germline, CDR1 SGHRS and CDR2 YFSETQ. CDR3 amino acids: CASSVHQETQYF. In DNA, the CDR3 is TGCGCCAGCAGCGTACACCAAGAGACCCAGTACTTC.

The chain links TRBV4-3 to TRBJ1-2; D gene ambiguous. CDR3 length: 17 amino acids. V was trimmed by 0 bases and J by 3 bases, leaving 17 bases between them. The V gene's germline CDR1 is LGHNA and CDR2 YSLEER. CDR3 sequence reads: CASSQEIKGGTHYGYTF. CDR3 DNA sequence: TGCGCCAGCAGCCAAGAAATCAAGGGCGGAACTCACTATGGCTACACCTTC.

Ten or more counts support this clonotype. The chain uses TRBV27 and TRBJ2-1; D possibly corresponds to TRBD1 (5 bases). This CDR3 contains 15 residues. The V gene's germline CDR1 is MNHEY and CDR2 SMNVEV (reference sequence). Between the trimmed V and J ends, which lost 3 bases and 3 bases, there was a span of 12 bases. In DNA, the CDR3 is TGTGCCAGCAGTTTGACTTGGACATACTACAATGAGCAGTTCTTC. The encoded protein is CASSLTWTYYNEQFF.

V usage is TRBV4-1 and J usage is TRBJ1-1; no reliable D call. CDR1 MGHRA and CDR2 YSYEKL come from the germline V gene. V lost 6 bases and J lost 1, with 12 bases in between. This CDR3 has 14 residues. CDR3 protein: CASSFIEKNTEAFF. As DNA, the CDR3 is TGCGCCAGCAGTTTCATAGAGAAGAACACTGAAGCTTTCTTT.

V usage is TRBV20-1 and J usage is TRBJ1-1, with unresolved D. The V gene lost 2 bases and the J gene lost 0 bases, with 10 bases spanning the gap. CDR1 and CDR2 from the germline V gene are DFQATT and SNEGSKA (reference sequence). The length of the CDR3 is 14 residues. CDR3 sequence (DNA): TGCAGTGCTAGAAAGGTACGCATGAACACTGAAGCTTTCTTT. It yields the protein CSARKVRMNTEAFF.

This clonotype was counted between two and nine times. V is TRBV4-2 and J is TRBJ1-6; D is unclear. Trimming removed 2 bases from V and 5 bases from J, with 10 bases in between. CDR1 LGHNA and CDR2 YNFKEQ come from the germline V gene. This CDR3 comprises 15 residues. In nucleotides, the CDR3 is TGTGCCAGCAGCCAAAGGGATGCGGATAATTCACCCCTCCACTTT. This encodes CASSQRDADNSPLHF.

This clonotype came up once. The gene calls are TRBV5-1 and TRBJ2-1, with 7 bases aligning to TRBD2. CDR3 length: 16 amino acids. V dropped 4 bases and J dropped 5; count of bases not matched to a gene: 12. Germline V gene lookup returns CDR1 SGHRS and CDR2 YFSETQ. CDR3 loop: CASSLVMGGQNNEQFF. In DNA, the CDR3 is TGCGCCAGCAGCCTGGTGATGGGAGGGCAGAACAATGAGCAGTTCTTC. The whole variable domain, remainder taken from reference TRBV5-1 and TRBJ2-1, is KAGVTQTPRYLIKTRGQQVTLSCSPISGHRSVSWYQQTPGQGLQFLFEYFSETQRNKGNFPGRFSGRQFSNSRSEMNVSTLELGDSALYLCASSLVMGGQNNEQFFGPGTRLTVL.

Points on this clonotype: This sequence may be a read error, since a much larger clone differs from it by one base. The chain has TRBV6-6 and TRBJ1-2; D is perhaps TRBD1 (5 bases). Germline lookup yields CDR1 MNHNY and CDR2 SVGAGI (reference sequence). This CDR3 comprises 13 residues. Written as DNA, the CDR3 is TGTGCCGGCAGTTACGGGTCAGGGTATGGCTACACCTTC. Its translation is CAGSYGSGYGYTF.

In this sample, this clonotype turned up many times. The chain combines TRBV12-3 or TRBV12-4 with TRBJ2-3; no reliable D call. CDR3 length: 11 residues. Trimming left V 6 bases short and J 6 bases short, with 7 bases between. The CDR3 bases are TGTGCCAGCAGGGTGGGGGATACGCAGTATTTT. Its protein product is CASRVGDTQYF.

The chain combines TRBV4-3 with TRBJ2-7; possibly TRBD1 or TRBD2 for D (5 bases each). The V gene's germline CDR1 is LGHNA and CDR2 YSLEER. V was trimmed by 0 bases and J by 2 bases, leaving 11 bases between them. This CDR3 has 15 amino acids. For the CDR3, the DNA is TGCGCCAGCAGCCAAGAGCGGGCAGGGACCTACGAGCAGTACTTC. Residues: CASSQERAGTYEQYF.